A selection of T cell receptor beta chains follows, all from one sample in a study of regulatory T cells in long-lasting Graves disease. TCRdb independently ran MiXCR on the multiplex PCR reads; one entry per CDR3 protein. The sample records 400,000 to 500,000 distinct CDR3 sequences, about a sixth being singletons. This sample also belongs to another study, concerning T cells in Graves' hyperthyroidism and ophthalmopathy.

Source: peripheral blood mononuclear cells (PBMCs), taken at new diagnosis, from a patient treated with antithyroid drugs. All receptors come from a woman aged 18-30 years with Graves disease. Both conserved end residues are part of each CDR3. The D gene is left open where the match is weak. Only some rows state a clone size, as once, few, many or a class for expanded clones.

DNA: TGTGCCAGCAGCCCAGGTCAGGGCATGAACACTGAAGCTTTCTTT
CDR3: CASSPGQGMNTEAFF
J: TRBJ1-1
D: .
size: .
V: TRBV7-9

DNA: TGTGCCACCAGTGATGCAGCGGTTTCTAGCACAGATACGCAGTATTTT
CDR3: CATSDAAVSSTDTQYF
J: TRBJ2-3
D: .
size: .
V: TRBV24-1

DNA: TGTGCCAGCAGTTACTCCGGGGGCGGGTCAGAAAAACTGTTTTTT
CDR3: CASSYSGGGSEKLFF
J: TRBJ1-4
D: .
size: .
V: TRBV6-2/TRBV6-3

DNA: TGTGCCATCAGTGACCCGGGACAGGGATATGCGGAGACCCAGTACTTC
CDR3: CAISDPGQGYAETQYF
J: TRBJ2-5
D: TRBD1
size: many
V: TRBV10-3

DNA: TGCGCCAGCAGCTTGACTAGACTGGGCGAGCAGTACTTC
CDR3: CASSLTRLGEQYF
J: TRBJ2-7
D: .
size: many
V: TRBV5-1

DNA: TGCAGTGCTCCAAAACAGGGTGGCGGTTTGATGGAGCAGTACTTC
CDR3: CSAPKQGGGLMEQYF
J: TRBJ2-7
D: .
size: many
V: TRBV20-1

DNA: TGTGCCAGCAGCTTGTTTGGGGAAAGGCAGTACTTC
CDR3: CASSLFGERQYF
J: TRBJ2-7
D: .
size: many
V: TRBV7-9

DNA: TGCGCCAGCAGCTTGGGCTCAGGTGGATTTAATGAAAAACTGTTTTTT
CDR3: CASSLGSGGFNEKLFF
J: TRBJ1-4
D: .
size: many
V: TRBV5-1

DNA: TGTGCCAGCAGTTGGACTAGCGGGCCTACCTACGAGCAGTACTTC
CDR3: CASSWTSGPTYEQYF
J: TRBJ2-7
D: TRBD2
size: many
V: TRBV27

DNA: TGTGCCAGCAGTTACTCCCACGAGAACACCGGGGAGCTGTTTTTT
CDR3: CASSYSHENTGELFF
J: TRBJ2-2
D: .
size: once
V: TRBV6-2/TRBV6-3

DNA: TGTGCCAGCAGTCTAACTCATCCGGGACAGAACACTGAAGCTTTCTTT
CDR3: CASSLTHPGQNTEAFF
J: TRBJ1-1
D: .
size: few
V: TRBV28

DNA: TGTGCCAGCTCACCGACAGGGAACAATGAGCAGTTCTTC
CDR3: CASSPTGNNEQFF
J: TRBJ2-1
D: TRBD1
size: few
V: TRBV18

DNA: TGTGCCATCAGTGAGATTGACAAGAACACCGGGGAGCTGTTTTTT
CDR3: CAISEIDKNTGELFF
J: TRBJ2-2
D: .
size: few
V: TRBV10-3

DNA: TGTGCCTGGAGCCGTACTAGCGGGAGGGCCTTTACCGGGGAGCTGTTTTTT
CDR3: CAWSRTSGRAFTGELFF
J: TRBJ2-2
D: TRBD2
size: few
V: TRBV30

DNA: TGCGCCAGCAGCCAGCCGGATACTAACTATGGCTACACCTTC
CDR3: CASSQPDTNYGYTF
J: TRBJ1-2
D: .
size: many
V: TRBV5-1

DNA: TGTGCCAGCAGTTTTGCAGGGGGTTCCTACGAGCAGTACTTC
CDR3: CASSFAGGSYEQYF
J: TRBJ2-7
D: TRBD1
size: many
V: TRBV27

DNA: TGTGCCAGCAGTTTAACACTAGCGGAGAATGAGCAGTTCTTC
CDR3: CASSLTLAENEQFF
J: TRBJ2-1
D: TRBD2
size: many
V: TRBV27

DNA: TGCAGCGTTGATCGAACTAGCGAGGGACACACGGATACGCAGTATTTT
CDR3: CSVDRTSEGHTDTQYF
J: TRBJ2-3
D: .
size: many
V: TRBV29-1

DNA: TGTGCCAGCAGTTATTTGGATACGCGGTATTTT
CDR3: CASSYLDTRYF
J: TRBJ2-3
D: .
size: .
V: TRBV12-3/TRBV12-4

DNA: TGTGCCAGCAACAGGGTTGCCTACAATGAGCAGTACTTC
CDR3: CASNRVAYNEQYF
J: TRBJ2-4
D: .
size: .
V: TRBV12-3/TRBV12-4

DNA: TGCAGTGCTAGAGTGGAACTAGCGGGAGGGGGCGTGGATCTGACAGATACGCAGTATTTT
CDR3: CSARVELAGGGVDLTDTQYF
J: TRBJ2-3
D: TRBD2
size: many
V: TRBV20-1

DNA: TGTGCCAGCAGCTTAGAGGGGGACAGCCAAGAGACCCAGTACTTC
CDR3: CASSLEGDSQETQYF
J: TRBJ2-5
D: TRBD1
size: few
V: TRBV7-9

DNA: TGTGCCAGCAGACACTTACCGGGACAGGGAGGGAACACTGAAGCTTTCTTT
CDR3: CASRHLPGQGGNTEAFF
J: TRBJ1-1
D: TRBD1
size: many
V: TRBV3-1

DNA: TGTGCCAGCAGCTTAGCCAGCCGGGCTGGCAATCAGCCCCAGCATTTT
CDR3: CASSLASRAGNQPQHF
J: TRBJ1-5
D: .
size: many
V: TRBV7-8

DNA: TGTGCCAGCAGCCTGAAGCGTTTTGAGCAGTTCTTC
CDR3: CASSLKRFEQFF
J: TRBJ2-1
D: .
size: .
V: TRBV7-2

DNA: TGTGCCACCAGCAGTCCCGGGGGGGACCAGTTCACAGATACGCAGTATTTT
CDR3: CATSSPGGDQFTDTQYF
J: TRBJ2-3
D: TRBD2
size: few
V: TRBV15

DNA: TGTGCCAGCAGTTTGGTCCAGGGGGGTATTCAGCCCCAGCATTTT
CDR3: CASSLVQGGIQPQHF
J: TRBJ1-5
D: TRBD1
size: few
V: TRBV28

DNA: TGTGCCAGCAGCCCAAGGACTAGCGGGACCACCGGTGAGCAGTTCTTC
CDR3: CASSPRTSGTTGEQFF
J: TRBJ2-1
D: TRBD2
size: .
V: TRBV7-9

DNA: TGTGCCAGCAGCTCGGGACAGAGAACGAGCGAGCAGTACTTC
CDR3: CASSSGQRTSEQYF
J: TRBJ2-7
D: TRBD1
size: .
V: TRBV7-3

DNA: TGTGCCAGCAGTTCCGCCCTGGAGCAGTTCTTC
CDR3: CASSSALEQFF
J: TRBJ2-1
D: .
size: few
V: TRBV28

DNA: TGCAGTGCTAGAGGTCTAGCGGAGTACAATGAGCAGTTCTTC
CDR3: CSARGLAEYNEQFF
J: TRBJ2-1
D: TRBD2
size: many
V: TRBV20-1

DNA: TGTGCCAGCAGCTTGGGGGAGGGGCCCGCTTTCTTT
CDR3: CASSLGEGPAFF
J: TRBJ1-1
D: .
size: few
V: TRBV5-4

DNA: TGTGCCAGCAGTTTACAGGGGGCGCTCGGTGGCTACACCTTC
CDR3: CASSLQGALGGYTF
J: TRBJ1-2
D: TRBD1
size: .
V: TRBV28

DNA: TGTGCCATCAGCGGCGGGAACACCGGGGAGCTGTTTTTT
CDR3: CAISGGNTGELFF
J: TRBJ2-2
D: .
size: many
V: TRBV10-3

DNA: TGTGCCAGCAGCTCCTACGGCAGGACTAGCGGGTCGCGTAATGAGCAGTTCTTC
CDR3: CASSSYGRTSGSRNEQFF
J: TRBJ2-1
D: TRBD2
size: .
V: TRBV7-3

DNA: TGTGCCAGCAGCCAAGGAAGTCGGAATTCACCCCTCCACTTT
CDR3: CASSQGSRNSPLHF
J: TRBJ1-6
D: .
size: many
V: TRBV14

DNA: TGCAGTACCACTACGGCTACCACGAGCAATGAGCAGTTCTTC
CDR3: CSTTTATTSNEQFF
J: TRBJ2-1
D: .
size: many
V: TRBV20-1

DNA: TGTGCCAGCAGCCAAGGGGGGGCAGGTTCACCCCTCCACTTT
CDR3: CASSQGGAGSPLHF
J: TRBJ1-6
D: .
size: few
V: TRBV3-1

DNA: TGTGCCAGCAGTTTAGTGGGGTCTGGCTATGGCTACACCTTC
CDR3: CASSLVGSGYGYTF
J: TRBJ1-2
D: .
size: many
V: TRBV28

DNA: TGTGCCGCAGATCCGACAGGCTCCTACGAGCAGTACTTC
CDR3: CAADPTGSYEQYF
J: TRBJ2-7
D: .
size: many
V: TRBV30

DNA: TGTGCCAGCAGCTTGGCCACTAGTCAGCCCCAGCATTTT
CDR3: CASSLATSQPQHF
J: TRBJ1-5
D: .
size: .
V: TRBV5-6

DNA: TGTGCCAGCAGCCAAGAGGGACTAGGGTACTACGAGCAGTACTTC
CDR3: CASSQEGLGYYEQYF
J: TRBJ2-7
D: TRBD2
size: .
V: TRBV14

DNA: TGTGCCAGCAGCTTAGAGCGGGGGTCCTACAATGAGCAGTTCTTC
CDR3: CASSLERGSYNEQFF
J: TRBJ2-1
D: TRBD2
size: few
V: TRBV7-2

DNA: TGTGCCAGCAGTTCTTACGCCGGGACTAGCGGGAGCGGGGCCAAAAACATTCAGTACTTC
CDR3: CASSSYAGTSGSGAKNIQYF
J: TRBJ2-4
D: TRBD2
size: many
V: TRBV12-3/TRBV12-4

DNA: TGTGCCAGCAGTTACTCGACAGGGAACATTCAGTACTTC
CDR3: CASSYSTGNIQYF
J: TRBJ2-4
D: TRBD1
size: many
V: TRBV6-2/TRBV6-3

DNA: TGTGCCAGCAGTCTTTACGCGGGACAGGGGACCTACAATGAGCAGTTCTTC
CDR3: CASSLYAGQGTYNEQFF
J: TRBJ2-1
D: TRBD1
size: many
V: TRBV2

DNA: TGTGCCAGCAGTTACTCGATTGCCTCGTCCCGCGAGCAGTACTTC
CDR3: CASSYSIASSREQYF
J: TRBJ2-7
D: .
size: .
V: TRBV6-5

DNA: TGTGCCAGCACCCGGACTAGCGGTTACTACAATGAGCAGTTCTTC
CDR3: CASTRTSGYYNEQFF
J: TRBJ2-1
D: TRBD2
size: many
V: TRBV2

DNA: TGTGCCAGCAATAACAGGGAACGCACAGATACGCAGTATTTT
CDR3: CASNNRERTDTQYF
J: TRBJ2-3
D: .
size: many
V: TRBV11-2